The 26 T cell receptor beta chains reported below all come from one sample, sequenced in a study of blood T cell repertoires in COVID-19. Produced via immunoSEQ multiplex PCR; TCRdb's table is partial and in-frame only. The sample lists about 87,000 clones, approximately 83% occurring once. The source material was peripheral blood. All receptors derive from a woman in her 70s with acute or convalescent COVID-19.

This clone was detected once. The rearrangement links TRBV5-1 to TRBJ2-5, with a tentative D call TRBD2 (5 bases). V lost 2 bases, J lost 5 bases, and 7 bases lay in between. This CDR3 region has 12 residues. From germline, CDR1 is SGHRS and CDR2 YFSETQ. CDR3 loop: CASSFGLETQYF. CDR3 nucleotides: TGCGCCAGCAGCTTCGGACTGGAGACCCAGTACTTC.

The CDR3 here is CASSPRGPLNQPQHF. The CDR3 nucleotides read TGTGCCAGCAGCCCTAGGGGTCCCCTCAATCAGCCCCAGCATTTT. The V gene is TRBV6-2 or TRBV6-3, the J gene TRBJ1-5; tentatively, D is TRBD1 (5 bases). Germline V gives CDR1 MNHEY, CDR2 SVGEGT. The length of the CDR3 is 15 residues. Trimming cost V 6 bases and J 3 bases, with 15 bases left between them.

The gene calls are TRBV14 and TRBJ1-3; D is possibly TRBD1 (6 bases). The ends were cut back, 3 bases at V and 0 bases at J, with 12 bases in the middle. The germline V gene has CDR1 SGHDN and CDR2 FVKESK. The CDR3 is made up of 16 amino acids. CDR3 nucleotides: TGTGCCAGCAGCCACCCCACAGGGTTCTCTGGAAACACCATATATTTT. This sequence encodes CASSHPTGFSGNTIYF.

This clone has a single count. The chain recombines TRBV30 with TRBJ2-5, with 10 bases lining up with TRBD2. The CDR3 is 15 residues long. Germline V gene data show CDR1 as GTSNPN and CDR2 as SVGIG (reference sequence). Germline trimming cut 2 bases from V and 4 bases from J; bases unmatched to any gene: 7. The CDR3 DNA is TGTGCCTGGAGTCACGGCCTAGCGGGGGCAGAGACCCAGTACTTC. Protein sequence: CAWSHGLAGAETQYF.

This clone was counted a few times. This chain links TRBV7-9 with TRBJ1-4; TRBD1 agrees at 8 bases. In germline, CDR1 is SEHNR, CDR2 FQNEAQ (reference sequence). V gave up 5 bases and J gave up 2 bases; unmatched junction bases: 7. The CDR3 is made up of 16 amino acids. The CDR3 DNA reads as TGTGCCAGCAGCCCCGGACAGGGCCACACTAATGAAAAACTGTTTTTT. Translated: CASSPGQGHTNEKLFF. The variable domain in full, completed from reference TRBV7-9 and TRBJ1-4, reads DTGVSQNPRHKITKRGQNVTFRCDPISEHNRLYWYRQTLGQGPEFLTYFQNEAQLEKSRLLSDRFSAERPKGSFSTLEIQRTEQGDSAMYLCASSPGQGHTNEKLFFGSGTQLSVL.

The CDR3 region has the DNA TGTGCCATCAGTGCCGTCCGATACGGGGGCTACACCTTC. It encodes CAISAVRYGGYTF. The chain is built from TRBV10-3 and TRBJ1-2; D not resolved. CDR1 is ENHRY and CDR2 is SYGVKD in the germline V gene. The CDR3 is made up of 13 amino acids. The V gene lost 4 bases and the J gene lost 8 bases, with 14 bases spanning the gap.

The J gene is TRBJ2-5, the V gene TRBV30; 12 bases match TRBD1. After removal of 1 base from V and 5 bases from J, the junction contained 8 bases not matched to a gene. The CDR3 runs 16 residues. The germline V gene has CDR1 GTSNPN and CDR2 SVGIG (reference sequence). The CDR3 bases are TGTGCCTGGAGTGGGGGGACAGGGGGCCGTGCGGAGACCCAGTACTTC. Encoded protein: CAWSGGTGGRAETQYF.

This clone has more than one count but fewer than ten. This rearrangement joins TRBV27 to TRBJ1-2, with TRBD1 identical over 9 bases. The CDR3 has 15 residues. Germline CDR1 is MNHEY and CDR2 is SMNVEV (reference sequence). J gave up 3 bases and V 2 bases, and 4 bases lay outside the gene matches. DNA for the CDR3: TGTGCCAGCAGTTTAGGCGGACAGGGGTACTATGGCTACACCTTC. Translated, it gives CASSLGGQGYYGYTF.

The chain has TRBV28 and TRBJ1-2; maybe TRBD1 (6 bases). CDR1 is MDHEN, CDR2 SYDVKM, per germline. The CDR3 is 13 amino acids. V was clipped by 3 bases and J by 2 bases, with 7 bases between them. CDR3 sequence: CASSFRGNYGYTF. Written as DNA, the CDR3 is TGTGCCAGCAGTTTTAGGGGGAACTATGGCTACACCTTC.

The genes are TRBV2 and TRBJ2-7, with 10 bases identical to TRBD2. CDR1 is SNHLY and CDR2 is FYNNEI in the germline V gene. The CDR3 covers 13 residues. J was trimmed by 7 bases and V by 5 bases; bases with no gene match: 5. CDR3 protein: CASSWGLAREQYF. The CDR3 bases are TGTGCCAGCAGTTGGGGACTAGCGCGAGAGCAGTACTTC. Combining the CDR3 with reference TRBV2 and TRBJ2-7 gives the whole variable domain EPEVTQTPSHQVTQMGQEVILRCVPISNHLYFYWYRQILGQKVEFLVSFYNNEISEKSEIFDDQFSVERPDGSNFTLKIRSTKLEDSAMYFCASSWGLAREQYFGPGTRLTVT.

The chain has TRBV7-9 and TRBJ2-5, with 7 bases fitting TRBD2. After removal of 5 bases from V and 5 bases from J, the junction contained 20 bases not matched to a gene. The CDR3 contains 18 residues. Germline CDR1 and CDR2: SEHNR and FQNEAQ (reference sequence). The chain's CDR3 is CASSHREAWGRSLETQYF. Here the CDR3 DNA reads TGTGCCAGCAGCCACCGGGAGGCTTGGGGTAGATCGTTGGAGACCCAGTACTTC. Together with reference TRBV7-9 and TRBJ2-5, the CDR3 gives the full variable domain: DTGVSQNPRHKITKRGQNVTFRCDPISEHNRLYWYRQTLGQGPEFLTYFQNEAQLEKSRLLSDRFSAERPKGSFSTLEIQRTEQGDSAMYLCASSHREAWGRSLETQYFGPGTRLLVL.

The chain has TRBV27 and TRBJ1-5, with D tentatively TRBD1 (6 bases). Germline lookup yields CDR1 MNHEY and CDR2 SMNVEV (reference sequence). With 1 base removed from V and 6 bases from J, the gap between germline ends came to 19 bases. The CDR3 has 17 amino acids. The CDR3 DNA sequence: TGTGCCAGCAGTTTATGGCCTCGGGGGGCAGGTGTTCAGCCCCAGCATTTT. This encodes CASSLWPRGAGVQPQHF.

A few counts support this clone. This chain links TRBV5-6 with TRBJ2-5; 9 nucleotides match TRBD1. V shed 3 bases, J shed 8 bases, and the junction held 2 bases outside the gene matches. The CDR3 runs to 12 residues. Germline CDR1 and CDR2: SGHDT and YYEEEE. The CDR3 reads CASSWGQGTQYF. CDR3 in DNA: TGTGCCAGCAGCTGGGGACAGGGAACCCAGTACTTC.

The chain links TRBV30 to TRBJ1-4; TRBD1 is a possible D gene (5 bases). Germline lookup yields CDR1 GTSNPN and CDR2 SVGIG (reference sequence). The length of the CDR3 is 13 residues. V shed 2 bases and J shed 2 bases, with 6 bases lying between them. CDR3 coding DNA: TGTGCCTGGAGTTCAGGGACTAATGAAAAACTGTTTTTT. Protein sequence: CAWSSGTNEKLFF.

This chain connects TRBV27 to TRBJ2-6; no clear D gene. Germline CDR1 reads MNHEY; CDR2 reads SMNVEV (reference sequence). The CDR3 spans 14 residues. V was pared by 5 bases and J by 0 bases, with 5 bases between. The CDR3 sequence is CASSVNSGANVLTF. The CDR3 nucleotides are TGTGCCAGCAGTGTAAACTCTGGGGCCAACGTCCTGACTTTC.

V and J are TRBV27 and TRBJ2-2; D ambiguous. The CDR3 runs 16 residues. Germline CDR1 and CDR2: MNHEY and SMNVEV (reference sequence). The germline V and J ends were trimmed by 2 bases and 0 bases, with 10 bases remaining between them. The CDR3, as DNA: TGTGCCAGCAGTTTAAGGAGTGGCACGAACACCGGGGAGCTGTTTTTT. Its protein product is CASSLRSGTNTGELFF.

This clone was picked up many times. This chain connects TRBV6-1 to TRBJ1-5, with TRBD1 matching 10 bases. The length of the CDR3 is 17 residues. Germline lookup yields CDR1 MNHNS and CDR2 SASEGT. V trimming: 4 bases; J trimming: 1 base; junction bases outside the gene matches: 7. DNA of the CDR3: TGTGCCAGCAGTGGGAGACAGGGGGCGGTGAGCAATCAGCCCCAGCATTTT. It is translated as CASSGRQGAVSNQPQHF.

This sequence joins TRBV7-2 and TRBJ1-5; D ambiguous. Germline assignment: CDR1 SGHTA and CDR2 FQGNSA. The V and J ends lost 2 bases and 4 bases respectively, with 6 bases between them. The CDR3 sequence is 13 residues long. CDR3 sequence: CASSLKRNQPQHF. CDR3 nucleotides: TGTGCCAGCAGCTTAAAGAGGAATCAGCCCCAGCATTTT.

The V and J genes are TRBV2 and TRBJ2-3, with D possibly TRBD2 on 5 matching bases. V lost 8 bases and J 0 bases, leaving 15 bases between the germline ends. The germline CDR1 and CDR2 sequences are SNHLY and FYNNEI. The CDR3 has 15 residues. The CDR3 region is CASGELFTSTDTQYF. In DNA, the CDR3 is TGTGCCAGCGGGGAGCTGTTTACTAGCACAGATACGCAGTATTTT.

The rearrangement links TRBV5-1 to TRBJ1-3, with a weak D call TRBD1 (6 bases). CDR3 length equals 15 residues. Germline V gene sequence: CDR1 SGHRS, CDR2 YFSETQ. V gave up 0 bases and J gave up 2 bases, with 9 bases separating them. The CDR3 reads CASSLVGGPGNTIYF. In DNA form, the CDR3 reads TGCGCCAGCAGCTTGGTGGGGGGGCCTGGAAACACCATATATTTT.

The chain combines TRBV29-1 with TRBJ1-1, with D perhaps TRBD1 (5 bases). The CDR3 consists of 10 residues. Looked up from germline, CDR1 is SQVTM and CDR2 is ANQGSEA. V lost 6 bases and J 7 bases, leaving 9 bases between the germline ends. The CDR3 coding sequence is TGCAGCGTGCAGACAGTTGAAGCTTTCTTT. Protein: CSVQTVEAFF.

The genes are TRBV7-3 and TRBJ2-3, with 7 bases identical to TRBD2. This CDR3 contains 15 residues. Per the germline V gene, CDR1 is SGHTA and CDR2 is FQGTGA. V was clipped by 5 bases and J by 4 bases; unmatched bases: 9. The CDR3 is CASSPAAGRADTQYF. CDR3 coding DNA: TGTGCCAGCAGCCCAGCAGCGGGGCGCGCAGATACGCAGTATTTT.

The chain is built from TRBV7-9 and TRBJ1-3; the D gene is possibly TRBD1 (6 bases). The V gene's germline CDR1 is SEHNR and CDR2 FQNEAQ (reference sequence). This CDR3 comprises 14 residues. V lost 9 bases, J lost 7 bases, and 19 bases lay in between. The CDR3 loop is CASGGREQGNTIYF. CDR3 DNA sequence: TGTGCCAGTGGGGGCAGGGAGCAAGGCAACACCATATATTTT.

The CDR3 region has the DNA TGTGCCAGTATAGCCCAGGGTTCCCACACTGAAGCTTTCTTT. It translates to CASIAQGSHTEAFF. V usage is TRBV19 and J usage is TRBJ1-1, with D perhaps matching TRBD1 (5 bases). Germline lookup yields CDR1 LNHDA and CDR2 SQIVND (reference sequence). V shed 7 bases and J shed 3 bases, with 15 bases lying between them. The CDR3 has 14 amino acids.

As regards this clone: One end of the junction does not line up with germline, which may come from a read error. The genes are TRBV30 and TRBJ1-1; a possible D gene is TRBD1 (6 bases). Germline CDR1 is GTSNPN and CDR2 is SVGIG (reference sequence). CDR3 length: 12 residues. The CDR3 loop is CAWTKTGGSGLF. CDR3 bases: TGTGCCTGGACCAAAACGGGGGGCTCGGGCCTTTTT.

This clone was counted only a few times. The V and J genes are TRBV27 and TRBJ1-4, with D unclear. Looked up from germline, CDR1 is MNHEY and CDR2 is SMNVEV (reference sequence). The CDR3 length is 16 residues. Trimming removed 5 bases at V and 0 bases at J, with 13 bases between. CDR3 nucleotides: TGTGCCAGCAGTCCTCTCGGGAGTGCAACTAATGAAAAACTGTTTTTT. Its protein is CASSPLGSATNEKLFF.